This T cell receptor beta chain originates from a study of Ad26.COV2.S vaccination and SARS-CoV-2 variants. Treatment specified: around 19 received Ad26.COV2.S at low or high dose, single or two shots; a few received placebo; per-sample allocation not given. Material that was analyzed had been drawn on day 63 after the first vaccine or placebo injection. Assay: immunoSEQ multiplex PCR; the TCRdb copy retains only in-frame clones and omits some. The sample carries hundreds of thousands of clones, 80% to 90% recorded once. Looked up from germline, CDR1 is SGHKS and CDR2 is YYEKEE (reference sequence). Trimming stripped 4 bases from V and 3 bases from J, with 10 bases between. There are 13 residues in the CDR3. In its sample, this clone was seen once.

The sample in question was peripheral blood, obtained in a trial of Ad26.COV2.S vaccine versus placebo. The gene calls are TRBV5-5 and TRBJ1-2; tentatively, D is TRBD1 (6 bases). The sequence derives from a person between 18 and 60 years old who received the Ad26.COV2.S COVID-19 vaccine or a placebo. The CDR3 region is CASSKTGYYGYTF. Written as DNA, the CDR3 is TGTGCCAGCAGCAAAACAGGGTACTATGGCTACACCTTC.